Each of the 9 T cell receptor beta chains below was sequenced from the same sample in a study of T cells in women clearing cervical HPV infection (dated by TCRdb to the late 2010s). Libraries were constructed by the immunoSEQ multiplex PCR assay. As stored in TCRdb, this immuneACCESS dataset retains in-frame rearrangements with V and J assigned. A fraction of the clones does not appear; measured against another copy, unresolved V genes explain less than half of the discrepancy, and the remainder lacks a known reason. The table of this sample itemizes tens of thousands of clones. The biggest ten clones account for approximately 1.2% of the sample. Sequenced sample: blood buffy coat. These receptors were obtained from a woman between 18 and 70 years old with a cervical HPV16 infection that either progressed to CIN3+ or cleared (not recorded which).

As to this clone: The CDR3 end is not reached by the read, which stops 3 residues before it; the germline J gene fills it in. The chain uses TRBV19 and TRBJ2-6; a weak D match, TRBD2 (5 bases). V was cut by 3 bases and J by 1 base, with 16 bases left in between. Germline CDR1 LNHDA, CDR2 SQIVND (reference sequence). CDR3 length: 18 amino acids. CDR3 bases read: TGTGCCAGTAGTATCCCCCCGGGGATCAGTTCTGGGGCCAACGTC. Amino acids: CASSIPPGISSGANV. The entire CDR3 reads CASSIPPGISSGANVLTF.

Remarks on this clone: The DNA ends 3 residues before the CDR3 does, and the rest of the CDR3 is filled in from the germline J gene. The J gene is TRBJ2-7, the V gene TRBV5-1; 9 bases line up with TRBD1. The CDR3 runs 15 residues. J gave up 4 bases and V 0 bases, and 5 bases lay outside the gene matches. Germline V gene sequence: CDR1 SGHRS, CDR2 YFSETQ. The CDR3 DNA, read in part, is TGCGCCAGCAGCTTGGCCGGGACAGGGTGGTACGAG. Translation gives CASSLAGTGWYE. The whole CDR3 region reads CASSLAGTGWYEQYF.

CDR3 DNA (partial): TGTGCCAGCAGTCAGACCGGGACTTCCTACGAG. Amino acids: CASSQTGTSYE. The entire CDR3 reads CASSQTGTSYEQYF. The chain links TRBV12-3 or TRBV12-4 to TRBJ2-7; a weak D match, TRBD2 (6 bases). The read ends 3 residues early relative to the CDR3; the germline J gene fills the gap. The CDR3 length is 14 residues. The germline V and J ends were trimmed by 5 bases and 1 base, with 12 bases remaining between them.

Regarding this clone: Sequencing ends 3 residues short of the CDR3 end; the germline J gene provides the rest. The chain joins TRBV19 to TRBJ2-2, with D possibly being TRBD1 (6 bases). The germline CDR1 and CDR2 sequences are LNHDA and SQIVND (reference sequence). CDR3 length equals 12 residues. CDR3 DNA (partial): TGTGCCAGTAGTATCAAACAGGGACAG. Amino acid sequence: CASSIKQGQ. The whole CDR3 sequence is CASSIKQGQLFF.

As regards this clone: The read ends 3 residues before the CDR3 terminus; that terminus is restored from the germline J gene. The V and J genes are TRBV7-8 and TRBJ1-6; D is perhaps TRBD1 (6 bases). Germline V lookup: CDR1 SGHVS, CDR2 FQNEAQ. V lost 1 base, J lost 7 bases, and 8 bases lay in between. The CDR3 covers 14 residues. The sequenced CDR3 bases are TGTGCCAGCAGCTTAGTTGGGGGCAATTCACCC. Amino acid sequence: CASSLVGGNSP. Given in full, the CDR3 is CASSLVGGNSPLHF.

Concerning this clone: The read ends 3 residues before the CDR3 terminus; that terminus is restored from the germline J gene. V gene TRBV7-6 combines with J gene TRBJ1-4; a possible D gene is TRBD1 (5 bases). V lost 5 bases and J 2 bases, leaving 15 bases between the germline ends. Germline CDR1 SGHVS, CDR2 FNYEAQ. The CDR3 runs to 16 residues. The CDR3 DNA, read in part, is TGTGCCAGCAGCGCGCGTGCTAGACAGACTAATGAAAAA. Translation: CASSARARQTNEK. The full CDR3 protein reads CASSARARQTNEKLFF.

Worth noting for this clone: The read falls 3 residues short of the CDR3 end, and the missing part is taken from the germline J gene. The chain uses TRBV2 and TRBJ1-4; 7 bases match TRBD1. Losses at the gene ends were 4 bases for V and 8 bases for J; bases not matched to a gene: 7. The CDR3 contains 14 residues. Per the germline V gene, CDR1 is SNHLY and CDR2 is FYNNEI. Incomplete CDR3 DNA: TGTGCCAGCAGTGCCGACAGGGTAGGGGAAAAA. Protein sequence: CASSADRVGEK. From start to end, the CDR3 is CASSADRVGEKLFF.

Remarks on this clone: Sequencing ends 3 residues short of the CDR3 end; the germline J gene provides the rest. The chain has TRBV6-7 and TRBJ1-1; D gene uncertain. TRBV6-7 is classed as an ORF, of uncertain function. Trimming took 0 bases from V and 4 from J, leaving 15 bases between them. The CDR3 contains 16 residues. The part of the CDR3 DNA that was read is TGTGCCAGCAGTTACTCGAACCCTTTGGGCTCCACTGAA. This encodes CASSYSNPLGSTE. The entire CDR3 protein is CASSYSNPLGSTEAFF.

Concerning this clone itself: Coverage ceases 3 residues before the CDR3 finishes, and the germline J gene fills in the end. The rearrangement joins TRBV6-1 to TRBJ2-1, with 16 bases fitting TRBD2. The germline V gene has CDR1 MNHNS and CDR2 SASEGT. J was trimmed by 9 bases and V by 4 bases; bases with no gene match: 6. The CDR3 is 16 residues long. The CDR3 DNA, read in part, is TGTGCCAGCAGTGTCGGGACTAGCGGGGGGGCGTCTGAG. Its translation: CASSVGTSGGASE. The whole CDR3 reads CASSVGTSGGASEQFF.